This T cell receptor beta chain is from a study of blood T cell repertoires in COVID-19. Study at large: The samples span acute and convalescent COVID-19 from the United States, Italy and Spain.

As handled by the study authors: Reference gene primers were amplified, and this amplification served to estimate nucleated cell counts. Generated by immunoSEQ multiplex PCR, the TCRdb table keeps only in-frame clones and is missing some. That table is the source of V, J and clone size, and D and trimming were worked out from the DNA. The sample has 120,000 or so clones; approximately 84% are singletons. Looked up from germline, CDR1 is MNHNS and CDR2 is SASEGT. V lost 3 bases and J lost 0, with 19 bases in between. The CDR3 contains 18 residues. This chain connects TRBV6-1 to TRBJ2-3; D possibly corresponds to TRBD2 (5 bases). Sequenced input: peripheral blood. The source is a man in his 70s with acute or convalescent COVID-19. The CDR3 DNA reads as TGTGCCAGCAGTGACCCTTTTTCATCCCGGGGTAGCACAGATACGCAGTATTTT. Its translation is CASSDPFSSRGSTDTQYF.